The rows below give T cell receptor beta chains drawn from one sample of a study of blood T cells in healthy people across ages. One entry per CDR3 protein, called by TCRdb with MiXCR from the 5' RACE reads. Of hundreds of thousands of distinct CDR3 sequences listed, around two fifths are singletons. Sequencing was done on a sample of blood. The receptors here all came from a man between 60 and 75 years old in good health. Both conserved end residues are part of each CDR3. The D gene is left open where the match is weak. Some rows mark clone size as missing; the rest say once, few, many or name a class of expanded clone.

d_call,v_call,j_call,clone_size,cdr3_nt,cdr3_aa
-,TRBV9,TRBJ2-7,-,TGTGCCAGCAGCCCCGGACCCTGGGAGGGGGGGCCTTCCCACGAGCAGTACTTC,CASSPGPWEGGPSHEQYF
-,TRBV7-2,TRBJ2-3,-,TGTGCCAGCAGCTTTCTAACAGGGTACACAGATACGCAGTATTTT,CASSFLTGYTDTQYF
TRBD2,TRBV7-3,TRBJ2-5,-,TGTGCCAGCAGCTTATCGGGGGGGGCCCTCCAAGAGCAGTACTTC,CASSLSGGALQEQYF
TRBD2,TRBV4-3,TRBJ2-1,-,TGCGCCAGCAGCTTCCGGACTAGCGGGGGGGCCCAGTTCTTC,CASSFRTSGGAQFF
-,TRBV9,TRBJ2-3,few,TGTGCCAGCAGCGGGCTAGGGACGGCCCTGGCGGGCGATACGCAGTATTTT,CASSGLGTALAGDTQYF
-,TRBV14,TRBJ2-5,few,TGTGCCAGCAGCCAGGATTGGAGAGAGACCCAGTACTTC,CASSQDWRETQYF
-,TRBV18,TRBJ2-7,-,TGTGCCAGCTCATCCAACGGACGGCCCCAAGAGAACGAGCAGTACTTC,CASSSNGRPQENEQYF
TRBD2,TRBV27,TRBJ2-3,many,TGTGCCAGCAGTTCCCTCAGCGGGGGTGCAGATACGCAGTATTTT,CASSSLSGGADTQYF
-,TRBV6-5,TRBJ1-5,-,TGTGCCAGCAGTTACGGAACAGGGAACAATCAGCCCCAGCATTTT,CASSYGTGNNQPQHF
-,TRBV4-1,TRBJ2-3,few,TGCGCCAGCAGCCAAGAACTGGGGGCTAGCGGAAGCACAGATACGCAGTATTTT,CASSQELGASGSTDTQYF
-,TRBV14,TRBJ1-6,few,TGTGCCAGCAGCCAAGTGACCGGTGGTAATTCACCCCTCCACTTT,CASSQVTGGNSPLHF
-,TRBV9,TRBJ2-7,-,TGTGCCAGCAGCGTTTCAATGGGGGGCCAAACCTACAATGAGCAGTACTTC,CASSVSMGGQTYNEQYF
TRBD2,TRBV5-1,TRBJ2-3,-,TGCGCCAGCAGCTTGGCAATAGTTCTAGCGGGGGAATCAGATACGCAGTATTTT,CASSLAIVLAGESDTQYF
-,TRBV5-4,TRBJ2-1,-,TGTGCCAGCAGCTCAGAGGGACTTTTATACAATGAGCAGTTCTTC,CASSSEGLLYNEQFF
-,TRBV25-1,TRBJ1-2,-,TGTGCCAGCAGTGACCCCCCGAACGACTACACCTTC,CASSDPPNDYTF
-,TRBV7-2,TRBJ2-6,few,TGTGCCAGCAGCTTAGTGACGGCAGCTGGGGCCAACGTCCTGACTTTC,CASSLVTAAGANVLTF
-,TRBV6-2/TRBV6-3,TRBJ2-2,few,TGTGCCAGCAGTTACTCGATTGCCAGGTCAATGGCCGGGGAGCTGTTTTTT,CASSYSIARSMAGELFF
-,TRBV14,TRBJ1-1,once,TGTGCCAGCAGCCGAAATCTAGGGGACACTGAAGCTTTCTTT,CASSRNLGDTEAFF
TRBD1,TRBV20-1,TRBJ1-2,-,TGCAGTGCTAGAGGTTTGGGGACAGGGGGCAGCTATGGCTACACCTTC,CSARGLGTGGSYGYTF
TRBD1,TRBV3-1,TRBJ1-2,few,TGTGCCAGCAGCCTACACAAGGGGGGGACAGGGCATGGCTACACCTTC,CASSLHKGGTGHGYTF
TRBD2,TRBV29-1,TRBJ2-1,many,TGCAGCGTTGAAGGGCTAGCGGGGGGTCCTGCCCACAATGAGCAGTTCTTC,CSVEGLAGGPAHNEQFF
TRBD1,TRBV5-1,TRBJ2-1,-,TGCGCCAGCAGCTTCCCTCCGGGACAGACATACAATAAGCAGTTCTTC,CASSFPPGQTYNKQFF
-,TRBV7-6,TRBJ2-7,-,TGTGTCAGCAGCTCTCAATCCGGCCTCCTTTCCTACGAGCAGTACTTC,CVSSSQSGLLSYEQYF
-,TRBV7-9,TRBJ1-6,few,TGTGCCAGCAGCTCCCATATCAGTAATTCACCCCTCCACTTT,CASSSHISNSPLHF
TRBD2,TRBV6-2/TRBV6-3,TRBJ2-3,-,TGTGCCAGCAGCCTAGCGGGGCCCCCCGATACGCAGTATTTT,CASSLAGPPDTQYF
-,TRBV12-3/TRBV12-4,TRBJ1-5,-,TGTGCCAGCATGTCCAGCGGTTACTTCAATCAGCCCCAGCATTTT,CASMSSGYFNQPQHF
-,TRBV12-3/TRBV12-4,TRBJ1-2,-,TGTGCCAGCAGAAAACAGGGTATTGGACGGAACACCTTC,CASRKQGIGRNTF
-,TRBV6-1,TRBJ2-7,-,TGTGCCAGCAGTTCACCGGGCCGATCCTACAATGAGCAGTACTTC,CASSSPGRSYNEQYF
-,TRBV16,TRBJ1-6,few,TGTGCCAGCAGCCCCATGGACACGGTAGTTTCACCCCTCCACTTT,CASSPMDTVVSPLHF
TRBD1,TRBV6-2/TRBV6-3,TRBJ2-3,-,TGTGCCAGCGGCCCCCGACAGGGTACCCGAGATACGCAGTATTTT,CASGPRQGTRDTQYF
-,TRBV4-1,TRBJ1-1,few,TGCGCCAGCAGCCCCCGGGGGGGGACTGACGTAATGACTGAAGCTTTCTTT,CASSPRGGTDVMTEAFF
-,TRBV5-1,TRBJ2-1,few,TGCGCCAGCAGACTGGAGGGACAGTACTTCAATGAGCAGTTCTTC,CASRLEGQYFNEQFF
TRBD2,TRBV6-2/TRBV6-3,TRBJ2-3,-,TGTGCCAGCAGCCCCACCTTCAGCGGGGGATTCACAGATACGCAGTATTTT,CASSPTFSGGFTDTQYF
-,TRBV10-3,TRBJ1-2,-,TGTGCCACCTCGGTATGGCCTGATGGCTACACCTTC,CATSVWPDGYTF
-,TRBV7-2,TRBJ2-3,few,TGTGCCAGCAGCCAGAGAGCTTATACGCAGTATTTT,CASSQRAYTQYF
TRBD2,TRBV7-2,TRBJ2-5,few,TGTGCCAGCAGCTTAGCCCCAGCGGGGCTCCAAGAGACCCAGTACTTC,CASSLAPAGLQETQYF
-,TRBV5-1,TRBJ2-7,-,TGCGCCAGCAGGCCGAGGGACGAAGGGGAGCAGTACTTC,CASRPRDEGEQYF
-,TRBV7-9,TRBJ2-7,-,TGTGCCAGCAGCTTTGGGGACACGTACTACGAGCAGTACTTC,CASSFGDTYYEQYF
-,TRBV12-3/TRBV12-4,TRBJ2-4,-,TGTGCCAGCACCCGTGGGCAGTCCAAAAACATTCAGTACTTC,CASTRGQSKNIQYF
-,TRBV30,TRBJ2-7,-,TGTGCCTGGACCAGGGGTGCCCACGGGCAGTACTTC,CAWTRGAHGQYF
TRBD1,TRBV24-1,TRBJ1-2,once,TGTGCCACCAGTGAACGACGGGACAGGGATAGCTATGGCTACACCTTC,CATSERRDRDSYGYTF
TRBD2,TRBV20-1,TRBJ2-5,few,TGCAGTGCTAGAGTTAGCGGGGGGGTCCAAGAGACCCAGTACTTC,CSARVSGGVQETQYF
-,TRBV5-1,TRBJ2-2,once,TGCGCCAGCAGCATATCGCCGGGCCCCCGGGGATCGAACACCGGGGAGCTGTTTTTT,CASSISPGPRGSNTGELFF
TRBD1,TRBV29-1,TRBJ2-7,few,TGCAGCGTTGTCGGGAAGGGGACAGGGAGCTCCTACGAGCAGTACTTC,CSVVGKGTGSSYEQYF
-,TRBV5-6,TRBJ2-1,many,TGTGCCAGCAGCCTGGACAGGAGGGGGGTCGATGAGCAGTTCTTC,CASSLDRRGVDEQFF
-,TRBV9,TRBJ2-3,-,TGTGCCAGCAGCGTAGTGGGGGACCCTTCCCCAGATACGCAGTATTTT,CASSVVGDPSPDTQYF
-,TRBV6-6,TRBJ2-1,-,TGTGCCAGCAGTTACCTTAACAGTCCCTACAATGAGCAGTTCTTC,CASSYLNSPYNEQFF
TRBD2,TRBV20-1,TRBJ2-3,few,TGCAGTGCTAGAGCCGGGACTAGCTCCTCTAGCACAGATACGCAGTATTTT,CSARAGTSSSSTDTQYF
-,TRBV9,TRBJ2-7,few,TGTGCCAGCAGCATGGGTGGGGGGACCTACGAGCAGTACTTC,CASSMGGGTYEQYF
TRBD1,TRBV7-9,TRBJ2-1,-,TGTGCCAGCAGCTCGGACAGGGGCCATGAGCAGTTCTTC,CASSSDRGHEQFF
-,TRBV7-2,TRBJ2-3,-,TGTGCCAGCAGCTTAAAAGCGAGTCTCACAGATACGCAGTATTTT,CASSLKASLTDTQYF
TRBD2,TRBV4-3,TRBJ2-3,few,TGCGCCAGCAGCCGCTACCGGGGCGGGGGGCCGAAAGATACGCAGTATTTT,CASSRYRGGGPKDTQYF
-,TRBV6-2/TRBV6-3,TRBJ2-3,-,TGTGCCAGCAGTTACCTAATAGGAGCAGATACGCAGTATTTT,CASSYLIGADTQYF
TRBD2,TRBV20-1,TRBJ2-5,-,TGCAGTGCCAAAACTAGCGGGGGGGCTCTGGAGACCCAGTACTTC,CSAKTSGGALETQYF
TRBD2,TRBV11-2,TRBJ2-1,-,TGTGCCAGCAGCTTAGCCGGGACTAGCCAAGGGAAGTTCTTC,CASSLAGTSQGKFF
-,TRBV7-8,TRBJ2-1,few,TGTGCCAGCAGCCGATATATTGGGTACCCTGAGCAGTTCTTC,CASSRYIGYPEQFF